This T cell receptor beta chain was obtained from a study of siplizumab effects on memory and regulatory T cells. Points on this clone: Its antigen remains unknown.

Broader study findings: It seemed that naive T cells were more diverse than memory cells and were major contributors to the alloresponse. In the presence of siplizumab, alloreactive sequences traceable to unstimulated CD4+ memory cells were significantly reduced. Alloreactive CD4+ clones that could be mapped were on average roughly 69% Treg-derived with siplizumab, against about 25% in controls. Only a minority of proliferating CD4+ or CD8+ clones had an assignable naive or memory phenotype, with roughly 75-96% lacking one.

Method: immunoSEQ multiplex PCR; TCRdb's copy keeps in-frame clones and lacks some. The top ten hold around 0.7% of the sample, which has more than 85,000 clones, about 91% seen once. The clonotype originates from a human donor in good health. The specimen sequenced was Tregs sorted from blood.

The CDR3 DNA reads as TGTGCCAGCAGCAAATACTGGACAGGGGGCACTGAAGCTTTCTTT. As protein: CASSKYWTGGTEAFF. This chain links TRBV21-1 with TRBJ1-1; the table's D gene call, TRBD1, was not cross checked with the DNA. TRBV21-1 is termed a pseudogene. The CDR3 is 15 amino acids.